This section outlines one TCR beta chain sequence together with its context. The antigen is not known. The data were obtained in a study of cytomegalovirus exposure and HLA in healthy donors. Findings and limits, study-wide: Later, TCR association rates were found to vary by HLA locus, highest for DRB1 and lowest for HLA-C. Accurate predictions that matched the HLA-A and HLA-B alleles of most subjects were reportedly made from TCR beta sequences. The study designated roughly 150 TCR beta chains cytomegalovirus-associated.

Primers included in the PCR were 60 Vbeta and 13 Jbeta primers. Profiling relied on immunoSEQ multiplex PCR, and the TCRdb table lists in-frame clones only, not all of them. The sample yields approximately 190,000 clones, around 78% seen once. This CDR3 is 14 amino acids long. The ends lost 5 bases at V and 3 bases at J; junction bases unmatched: 5. Germline CDR1 and CDR2: MDHEN and SYDVKM. Input material: PBMCs. V is TRBV28 and J is TRBJ1-2; 8 bases match TRBD1. The TCR comes from a woman aged 30 to 39 in good health and CMV-seropositive. The CDR3 is CASSPGQGHYGYTF. The CDR3 region has the DNA TGTGCCAGCAGTCCCGGACAGGGCCACTATGGCTACACCTTC.